Described below is a single T cell receptor beta chain sequence and its context. This clone was counted a few times. This receptor's antigen is unknown. Base qualities are not provided; no much larger clone lies one nucleotide away. The germline V gene (reference sequence) specifies MNHEY as CDR1 and SMNVEV as CDR2. Cut back by 2 bases and 6 bases, the V and J ends lie 5 bases apart. The CDR3 goes from the cysteine to the phenylalanine over 13 residues. Left in the record is the CDR3 DNA by itself, 39 bases read in frame from the first base. This specimen comes from a study of blood T cell repertoires in COVID-19 (dated by TCRdb to 2020 to 2022). In the study overall: Samples covering the acute and convalescent phases of COVID-19 were provided by collaborators in the United States, Italy and Spain. The prospective study material was composed of cDNA or gDNA derived from T cells, B-cell-depleted T cells, or PBMCs. Subjects who had been exposed to COVID-19, were actively infected with it, or had recovered from it provided the deeply sampled blood TCRbeta repertoires that made up the dataset. The repertoires were released in a freely available public database intended as a resource for research on the immune response to SARS-CoV-2. Samples came from the ongoing ImmuneRACE study (first 160 participants) plus 1,254 subjects from 6 global collaborators. Sample metadata almost always included a de-identified subject ID, COVID-19 status, age in years and sex. Where available, HLA class I and class II types were taken from metadata supplied by the sample provider and were not determined by assay-based typing. Summary of the overall study and its limitations: How much clinical and demographic metadata was included differed by source and by participant, and the metadata was provided uncurated.

TCRbeta CDR3 regions were amplified from genomic DNA by means of the immunoSEQ Assay, a bias-controlled multiplex PCR. On the study's bioinformatics: Nucleated cell counts per sample were estimated from amplification of reference gene primers within the assay. Sequence reads were collapsed and filtered to measure the absolute abundance of every unique TCRbeta CDR3 rearrangement. For each sample, productive Simpson clonality was calculated as the square root of Simpson's diversity index over productive rearrangements. TCRdb mirrors the immuneACCESS table, restricted to in-frame sequences. Some clones are absent from its copies; in checked studies, under half trace to an unresolved V gene, and the reason for the others is unknown. That table is the source of V, J and clone size, and D and trimming were worked out from the DNA. The sample profile shows fewer than 50,000 clones; around 80% of them were found once. Over 13% of the sample belongs to the ten largest clones.

Whole blood was collected in K2EDTA tubes by collaborating institutions according to the institutions' own protocols. For TCRbeta analysis, collaborators shipped samples as frozen whole blood, isolated PBMCs, or DNA extracted from either of those sample types. This receptor was obtained from a human donor in a cohort sampled during active COVID-19. The chain is assembled from TRBV27 and TRBJ1-6, with the D gene too uncertain to name. The sequencing input was peripheral blood. Here is the DNA: TGTGCCAGCAGTTTACGGTTTAATTCACCCCTCCACTTT. It specifies CASSLRFNSPLHF.